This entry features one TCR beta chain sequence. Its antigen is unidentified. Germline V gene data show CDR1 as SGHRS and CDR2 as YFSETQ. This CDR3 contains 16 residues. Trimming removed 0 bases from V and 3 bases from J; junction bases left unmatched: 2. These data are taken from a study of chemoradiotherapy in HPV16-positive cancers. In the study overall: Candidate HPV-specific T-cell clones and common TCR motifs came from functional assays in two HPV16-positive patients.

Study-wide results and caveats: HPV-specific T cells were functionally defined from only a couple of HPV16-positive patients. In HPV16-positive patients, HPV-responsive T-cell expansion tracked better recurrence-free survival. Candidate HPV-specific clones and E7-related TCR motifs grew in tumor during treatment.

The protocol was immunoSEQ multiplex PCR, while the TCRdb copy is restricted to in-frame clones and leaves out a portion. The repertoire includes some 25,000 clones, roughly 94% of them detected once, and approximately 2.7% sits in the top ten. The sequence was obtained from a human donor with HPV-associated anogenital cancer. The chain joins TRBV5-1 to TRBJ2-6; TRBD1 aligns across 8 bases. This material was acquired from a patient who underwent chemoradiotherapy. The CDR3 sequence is CASSLGTGLGANVLTF. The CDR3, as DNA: TGCGCCAGCAGCTTGGGGACAGGGCTTGGGGCCAACGTCCTGACTTTC.